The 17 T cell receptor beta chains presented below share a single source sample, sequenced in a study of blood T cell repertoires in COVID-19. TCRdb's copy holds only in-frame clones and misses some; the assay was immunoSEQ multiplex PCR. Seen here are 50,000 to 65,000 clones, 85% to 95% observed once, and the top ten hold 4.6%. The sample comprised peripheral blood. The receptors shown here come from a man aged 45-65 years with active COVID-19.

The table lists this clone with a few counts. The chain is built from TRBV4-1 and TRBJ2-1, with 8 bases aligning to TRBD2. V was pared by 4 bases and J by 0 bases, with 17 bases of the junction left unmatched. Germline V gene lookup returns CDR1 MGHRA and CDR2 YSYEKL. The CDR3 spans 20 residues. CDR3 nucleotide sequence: TGCGCCAGCAGCCCAATGGGTCTAGCGGGCTCCCCTAGCTCCTACAATGAGCAGTTCTTC. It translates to CASSPMGLAGSPSSYNEQFF.

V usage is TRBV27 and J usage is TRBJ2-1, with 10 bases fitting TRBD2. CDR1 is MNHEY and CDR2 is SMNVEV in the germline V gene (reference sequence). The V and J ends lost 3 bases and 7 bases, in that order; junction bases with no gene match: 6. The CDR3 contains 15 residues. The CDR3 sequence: CASSFEREGGNEQFF. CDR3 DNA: TGTGCCAGCAGTTTTGAGCGGGAGGGAGGTAATGAGCAGTTCTTC.

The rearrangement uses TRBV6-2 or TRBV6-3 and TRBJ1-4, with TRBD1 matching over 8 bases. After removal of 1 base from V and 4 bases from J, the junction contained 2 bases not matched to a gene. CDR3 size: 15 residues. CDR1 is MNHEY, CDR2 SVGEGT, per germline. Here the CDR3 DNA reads TGTGCCAGCAGTTACTTCAGGGGGCTTAATGAAAAACTGTTTTTT. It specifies CASSYFRGLNEKLFF.

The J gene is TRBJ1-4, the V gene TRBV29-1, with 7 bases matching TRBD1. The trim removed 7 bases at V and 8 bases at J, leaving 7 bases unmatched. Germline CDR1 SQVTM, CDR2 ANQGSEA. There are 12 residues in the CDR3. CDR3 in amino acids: CSAIDRAEKLFF. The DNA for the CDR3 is TGCAGCGCTATTGACAGGGCCGAAAAACTGTTTTTT.

This CDR3 reads CASSPGPGGEQYF. The CDR3 DNA reads TGTGCCAGCTCACCAGGCCCGGGAGGCGAGCAGTACTTC. The genes are TRBV18 and TRBJ2-7; 7 bases line up with TRBD2. Germline V CDR1 and CDR2: KGHSH, LQKENI. This CDR3 is built from 13 residues. With V trimmed by 2 bases and J by 6 bases, 4 bases remained unmatched.

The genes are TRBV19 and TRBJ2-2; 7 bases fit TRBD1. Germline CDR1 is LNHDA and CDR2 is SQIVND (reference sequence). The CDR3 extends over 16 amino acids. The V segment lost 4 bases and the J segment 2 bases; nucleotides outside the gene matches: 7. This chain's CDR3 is CASSSYRGPNTGELFF. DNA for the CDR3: TGTGCCAGTAGTAGCTACAGGGGACCCAACACCGGGGAGCTGTTTTTT.

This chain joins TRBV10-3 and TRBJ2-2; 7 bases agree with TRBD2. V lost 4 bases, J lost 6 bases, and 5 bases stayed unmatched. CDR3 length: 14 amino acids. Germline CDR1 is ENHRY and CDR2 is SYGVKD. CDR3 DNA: TGTGCCATCAGTGCCGGCGGGGGATCCGGGGAGCTGTTTTTT. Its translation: CAISAGGGSGELFF.

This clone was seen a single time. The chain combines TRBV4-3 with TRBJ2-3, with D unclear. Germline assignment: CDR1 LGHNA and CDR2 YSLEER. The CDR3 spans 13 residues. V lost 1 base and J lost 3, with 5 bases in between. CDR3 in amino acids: CASSQGPTDTQYF. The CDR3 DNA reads TGCGCCAGCAGCCAAGGTCCGACAGATACGCAGTATTTT.

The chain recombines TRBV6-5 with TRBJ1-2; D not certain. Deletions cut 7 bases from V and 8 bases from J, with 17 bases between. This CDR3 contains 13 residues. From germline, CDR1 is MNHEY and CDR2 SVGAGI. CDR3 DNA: TGTGCCAGCACCTGGAGCCGGGAGGAAGGCTACACCTTC. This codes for CASTWSREEGYTF.

CDR3 bases: TGCGCCAGCAGCCAAGTGCGGGGCTTGACTGCTTTCCACGAGCAGTACTTC. It translates to CASSQVRGLTAFHEQYF. J is TRBJ2-7 and V is TRBV4-3; TRBD2 might be the D (6 bases). The ends were cut back, 1 base at V and 5 bases at J, with 21 bases in the middle. In germline, CDR1 is LGHNA, CDR2 YSLEER. The CDR3 length is 17 residues.

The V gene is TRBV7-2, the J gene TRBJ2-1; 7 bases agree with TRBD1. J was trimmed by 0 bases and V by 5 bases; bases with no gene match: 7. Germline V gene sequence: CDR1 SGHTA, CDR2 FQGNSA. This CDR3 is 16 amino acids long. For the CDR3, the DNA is TGTGCCAGCAGCACAGGGGTAGCACGCTCCTACAATGAGCAGTTCTTC. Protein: CASSTGVARSYNEQFF.

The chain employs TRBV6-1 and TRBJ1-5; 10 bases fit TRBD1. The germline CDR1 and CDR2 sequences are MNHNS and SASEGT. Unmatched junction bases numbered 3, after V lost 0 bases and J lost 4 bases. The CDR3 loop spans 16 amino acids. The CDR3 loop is CASSEAPGQGNQPQHF. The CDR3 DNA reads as TGTGCCAGCAGTGAAGCCCCGGGACAGGGGAATCAGCCCCAGCATTTT.

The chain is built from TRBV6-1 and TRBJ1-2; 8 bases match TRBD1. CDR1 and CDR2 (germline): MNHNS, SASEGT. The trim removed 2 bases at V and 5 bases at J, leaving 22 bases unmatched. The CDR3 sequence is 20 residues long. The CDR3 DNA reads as TGTGCCAGCAGTGAAATTGGGAGTCGGACAGGGAGACCCAGGGCTTATGGCTACACCTTC. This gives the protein CASSEIGSRTGRPRAYGYTF.

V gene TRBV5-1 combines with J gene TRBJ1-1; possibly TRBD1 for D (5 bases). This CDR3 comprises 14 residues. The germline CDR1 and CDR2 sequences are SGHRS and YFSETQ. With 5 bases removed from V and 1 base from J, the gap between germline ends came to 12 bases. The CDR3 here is CASRGRGENTEAFF. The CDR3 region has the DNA TGCGCCAGCAGGGGCCGGGGGGAGAACACTGAAGCTTTCTTT.

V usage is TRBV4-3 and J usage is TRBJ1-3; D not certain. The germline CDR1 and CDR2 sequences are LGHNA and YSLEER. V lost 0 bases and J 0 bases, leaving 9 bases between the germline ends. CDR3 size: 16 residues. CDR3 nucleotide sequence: TGCGCCAGCAGCCAAGATGCCCCGGTCTCTGGAAACACCATATATTTT. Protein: CASSQDAPVSGNTIYF.

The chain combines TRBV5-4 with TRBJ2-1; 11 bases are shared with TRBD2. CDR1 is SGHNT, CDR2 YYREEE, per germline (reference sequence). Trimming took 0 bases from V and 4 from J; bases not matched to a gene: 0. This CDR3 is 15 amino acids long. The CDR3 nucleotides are TGTGCCAGCAGCTTGGGGACTAGCGGGTACAATGAGCAGTTCTTC. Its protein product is CASSLGTSGYNEQFF.

For the CDR3, the DNA is TGCAGCGTTGTAAGTGGGACAGGGGGCGGCTACACCTTC. This codes for CSVVSGTGGGYTF. The chain carries TRBV29-1 and TRBJ1-2; TRBD1 matches at 12 bases. Germline V gene lookup returns CDR1 SQVTM and CDR2 ANQGSEA. After removal of 4 bases from V and 8 bases from J, the junction contained 5 bases not matched to a gene. The CDR3 totals 13 residues.